The 22 T cell receptor beta chains presented below share a single source sample, sequenced in a study of shared clonotypes between healthy human individuals. Assay: immunoSEQ multiplex PCR; the TCRdb copy retains only in-frame clones and omits some. The sample includes around 700,000 clones, less than 80% of them seen just once. The sequencing sample was made of memory CD4+ T cells sorted from blood. The subset is: CD45RA-negative fraction. The receptors stem from a woman in her 30s in good health.

This clone was detected many times. The chain combines TRBV7-9 with TRBJ2-7, with D tentatively TRBD2 (7 bases). V was clipped by 5 bases and J by 6 bases, with 26 bases between them. CDR3 length equals 17 residues. The V gene's germline CDR1 is SEHNR and CDR2 FQNEAQ (reference sequence). In DNA, the CDR3 is TGTGCCAGCAGCCCCAGAGGTAGGGGGGGATCCTCGGGCGAGCAGTACTTC. Its protein is CASSPRGRGGSSGEQYF.

The chain uses TRBV7-3 and TRBJ2-7; no reliable D call. V lost 0 bases, J lost 4 bases, and 7 bases lay in between. There are 13 residues in the CDR3. CDR1 and CDR2 (germline): SGHTA, FQGTGA. CDR3 nucleotides: TGTGCCAGCAGCTTAACGGTAGGATACGAGCAGTACTTC. Translation: CASSLTVGYEQYF.

This clone was detected only a few times. The chain employs TRBV27 and TRBJ2-7; 10 bases are shared with TRBD2. V lost 0 bases, J lost 0 bases, and 5 bases stayed unmatched. The germline gives CDR1 MNHEY, CDR2 SMNVEV (reference sequence). The CDR3 has 17 residues. This chain's CDR3 is CASSLSYSGGTSYEQYF. In DNA form, the CDR3 reads TGTGCCAGCAGTTTATCGTATAGCGGGGGGACCTCCTACGAGCAGTACTTC.

This clone was found once. Other nucleotide sequences in the sample specify the same CDR3. This chain uses TRBV2 with TRBJ2-7; 8 bases agree with TRBD2. V dropped 6 bases and J dropped 6; count of bases not matched to a gene: 4. The CDR3 spans 12 residues. Germline V CDR1 and CDR2: SNHLY, FYNNEI. The CDR3 region has the DNA TGTGCCAGCAGCCGGACTAGCCGCGAGCAGTACTTC. It is translated as CASSRTSREQYF. Using reference TRBV2 and TRBJ2-7 for the parts outside the CDR3, the full variable domain is EPEVTQTPSHQVTQMGQEVILRCVPISNHLYFYWYRQILGQKVEFLVSFYNNEISEKSEIFDDQFSVERPDGSNFTLKIRSTKLEDSAMYFCASSRTSREQYFGPGTRLTVT.

This chain links TRBV7-3 with TRBJ2-7; the D gene is possibly TRBD2 (6 bases). The CDR3 runs 13 residues. CDR1 SGHTA and CDR2 FQGTGA come from the germline V gene. The germline V and J ends were trimmed by 5 bases and 5 bases, with 13 bases remaining between them. CDR3 sequence: CASSPRAGNEQYF. The CDR3 nucleotides read TGTGCCAGCAGCCCCCGCGCGGGAAACGAGCAGTACTTC.

The chain employs TRBV5-1 and TRBJ2-5; D may be TRBD2 (5 bases). The germline CDR1 and CDR2 sequences are SGHRS and YFSETQ. The V gene lost 3 bases and the J gene lost 7 bases, with 16 bases spanning the gap. There are 14 residues in the CDR3. The CDR3 region has the DNA TGCGCCAGCAGCTCGGGGAACCCCCGGGGGACCCAGTACTTC. Amino acids: CASSSGNPRGTQYF.

The J gene is TRBJ1-2, the V gene TRBV7-2; D uncertain. Germline CDR1 reads SGHTA; CDR2 reads FQGNSA. The CDR3 totals 14 residues. With 5 bases removed from V and 6 bases from J, the gap between germline ends came to 16 bases. The CDR3 region has the DNA TGTGCCAGCAGCATCGGCATGGTGACGGATGGCTACACCTTC. It translates to CASSIGMVTDGYTF.

This chain joins TRBV7-9 and TRBJ2-7, with D possibly being TRBD1 (6 bases). This CDR3 is built from 15 residues. The V end was cut by 2 bases, the J end by 3 bases, with 14 bases between. The germline V gene has CDR1 SEHNR and CDR2 FQNEAQ (reference sequence). CDR3 in DNA: TGTGCCAGCAGCTTACTCCGGGACACAGACTACGAGCAGTACTTC. It specifies CASSLLRDTDYEQYF.

This clone has more than one count but fewer than ten. The gene calls are TRBV5-1 and TRBJ2-7; 10 nucleotides line up with TRBD2. Germline trimming cut 2 bases from V and 0 bases from J; bases unmatched to any gene: 23. This CDR3 has 22 amino acids. CDR1 is SGHRS, CDR2 YFSETQ, per germline. DNA for the CDR3: TGCGCCAGCAGCTTAATGTCGGGACTCCATAAAAAGCGGGAGGGAGACTCCTACGAGCAGTACTTC. Its translation: CASSLMSGLHKKREGDSYEQYF.

The chain combines TRBV5-6 with TRBJ2-1; D possibly corresponds to TRBD2 (6 bases). Germline V lookup: CDR1 SGHDT, CDR2 YYEEEE. V was pared by 6 bases and J by 3 bases, with 10 bases between. The CDR3 extends over 13 amino acids. CDR3 residues: CASTEGLYNEQFF. CDR3 DNA sequence: TGTGCCAGCACGGAGGGGCTCTACAATGAGCAGTTCTTC. Using reference TRBV5-6 and TRBJ2-1 for the parts outside the CDR3, the full variable domain is DAGVTQSPTHLIKTRGQQVTLRCSPKSGHDTVSWYQQALGQGPQFIFQYYEEEERQRGNFPDRFSGHQFPNYSSELNVNALLLGDSALYLCASTEGLYNEQFFGPGTRLTVL.

This rearrangement joins TRBV6-5 to TRBJ2-3, with TRBD1 matching over 9 bases. The CDR3 is 12 amino acids. V was clipped by 11 bases and J by 6 bases; unmatched bases: 6. Germline V gives CDR1 MNHEY, CDR2 SVGAGI. The CDR3 loop is CACRDRADTQYF. The CDR3 bases are TGTGCCTGCCGGGACAGGGCGGATACGCAGTATTTT.

CDR3 sequence reads: CASSIEYGGRRASNQPQHF. The CDR3 region has the DNA TGTGCCAGTAGTATAGAATACGGGGGGCGTCGTGCGAGCAATCAGCCCCAGCATTTT. The gene calls are TRBV19 and TRBJ1-5; a possible D gene is TRBD1 (6 bases). The germline CDR1 and CDR2 sequences are LNHDA and SQIVND (reference sequence). V dropped 0 bases and J dropped 1 base, with 19 bases sitting between them. The CDR3 spans 19 residues.

The chain couples TRBV4-1 to TRBJ2-7; TRBD2 agrees at 11 bases. This CDR3 is 15 amino acids long. CDR1 is MGHRA and CDR2 is YSYEKL in the germline V gene. Trimming cost V 4 bases and J 4 bases; bases outside gene matches: 6. This chain's CDR3 is CASSPGTSGAYEQYF. CDR3 nucleotide sequence: TGCGCCAGCAGCCCGGGGACTAGCGGTGCATACGAGCAGTACTTC.

The chain is built from TRBV30 and TRBJ2-3, with TRBD2 as a possible D gene (6 bases). V lost 8 bases to trimming and J lost 2 bases, with 20 bases between them. The CDR3 loop spans 15 amino acids. The germline CDR1 and CDR2 sequences are GTSNPN and SVGIG (reference sequence). Here the CDR3 reads CASKGPAGLTDTQYF. The CDR3, as DNA: TGTGCCAGCAAAGGACCAGCGGGCCTCACAGATACGCAGTATTTT.

Written as DNA, the CDR3 is TGCAGTGCTAAGGGCCTTGAAGCTTTCTTT. It yields the protein CSAKGLEAFF. The chain has TRBV20-1 and TRBJ1-1; no definite D call. CDR1 and CDR2 from the germline V gene are DFQATT and SNEGSKA (reference sequence). CDR3 length: 10 residues. V was clipped by 4 bases and J by 7 bases, with 7 bases between them.

This clone appeared once. The chain recombines TRBV5-8 with TRBJ2-7, with D possibly being TRBD1 (6 bases). This CDR3 is built from 14 residues. Germline V gives CDR1 SGHTS, CDR2 YDEGEE. Trimming stripped 3 bases from V and 1 base from J, with 11 bases between. CDR3 residues: CASSYRQESYEQYF. The CDR3 DNA reads as TGTGCCAGCAGCTACCGACAGGAGTCCTACGAGCAGTACTTC.

The chain has TRBV5-5 and TRBJ1-3, with D possibly TRBD1 on 5 matching bases. Germline CDR1 and CDR2: SGHKS and YYEKEE (reference sequence). This CDR3 is built from 15 residues. The V end lost 2 bases, the J end lost 1 base, and 10 bases lay between the germline ends. The CDR3 sequence is CASSFYRSSGNTIYF. The CDR3 DNA reads TGTGCCAGCAGCTTCTACAGGTCTTCTGGAAACACCATATATTTT.

This sequence joins TRBV6-1 and TRBJ2-1; TRBD1 matches at 9 bases. CDR1 is MNHNS and CDR2 is SASEGT in the germline V gene. The V segment lost 4 bases and the J segment 6 bases; nucleotides outside the gene matches: 7. The CDR3 sequence is 15 residues long. Here the CDR3 reads CASSVWGQGFNEQFF. The DNA of the CDR3 is TGTGCCAGCAGTGTGTGGGGACAGGGTTTCAATGAGCAGTTCTTC.

In its sample, this clone was seen a few times. The V and J genes are TRBV25-1 and TRBJ2-1; 13 bases are a match to TRBD2. The ends lost 6 bases at V and 4 bases at J; junction bases unmatched: 12. Germline V gene data show CDR1 as MGHDK and CDR2 as SYGVNS. The CDR3 extends over 18 amino acids. Here the CDR3 reads CASRAGLAGPRGYNEQFF. CDR3 DNA sequence: TGTGCCAGCAGAGCGGGACTAGCGGGACCCCGAGGATACAATGAGCAGTTCTTC.

This sequence joins TRBV7-8 and TRBJ2-7; the D gene is possibly TRBD1 (5 bases). The V and J ends lost 1 base and 12 bases respectively, with 10 bases between them. Germline CDR1 is SGHVS and CDR2 is FQNEAQ. The length of the CDR3 is 11 residues. CDR3 in amino acids: CASSLDRLLYF. The CDR3 DNA reads TGTGCCAGCAGCTTAGACAGGTTATTGTACTTC.

The chain uses TRBV18 and TRBJ2-5; D might be TRBD2 (6 bases). Trimming took 2 bases from V and 4 from J, leaving 11 bases between them. The CDR3 is made up of 14 amino acids. Germline V CDR1 and CDR2: KGHSH, LQKENI. The CDR3 nucleotides read TGTGCCAGCTCACCAGGGCAGGAGGGAGAGACCCAGTACTTC. It translates to CASSPGQEGETQYF.

The V gene is TRBV6-1, the J gene TRBJ1-1, with TRBD1 as a possible D gene (5 bases). Germline loops: CDR1 MNHNS, CDR2 SASEGT. CDR3 length: 15 amino acids. V lost 4 bases to trimming and J lost 0 bases, with 12 bases between them. CDR3 DNA: TGTGCCAGCAGTGCTAGACAGTTCATGAACACTGAAGCTTTCTTT. This codes for CASSARQFMNTEAFF.